These T cell receptor beta chains were read from a single sample in a study of T cells after yellow fever vaccination. MiXCR, run by TCRdb on the 5' RACE reads, gives a single entry per CDR3 protein. The table has under 550,000 distinct CDR3 sequences, 21% seen once. The specimen was PBMCs, collected roughly 23 days after the first yellow fever vaccination. The receptors derive from a man between 18 and 29 years old who received the YFV17D yellow fever vaccine. Both conserved end residues are trimmed from each CDR3. The size of a clone is reported for some rows only, either as once, few or many, or as a class for expanded clones.

length,V,J,size,CDR3
11,TRBV27,TRBJ1-4,few,ASRRGSNEKLF
14,TRBV27,TRBJ2-2,few,ASSFSTGRYTGELF
13,TRBV6-5,TRBJ2-1,few,ASTLQRGGRYEQF
13,TRBV7-2,TRBJ2-3,.,ASSSSLASSDTQY
13,TRBV7-9,TRBJ2-2,many,ASTPEALWTGELF
9,TRBV20-1,TRBJ2-5,.,SARGTETQY
13,TRBV6-1,TRBJ2-1,many,ASSPTSGGANEQF
12,TRBV19,TRBJ2-1,.,ASSIGGTGIEQF
14,TRBV9,TRBJ2-1,.,ASSVVGSSSYNEQF
13,TRBV30,TRBJ2-3,.,AWSKWTGLTDTQY
14,TRBV7-2,TRBJ1-6,few,ASSSEGATYNSPLH
13,TRBV12-3/TRBV12-4,TRBJ2-2,.,ASRPQGASTGELF
10,TRBV10-3,TRBJ1-6,.,AISGRDSPLH
10,TRBV27,TRBJ1-4,few,ASSLSQGKLF
13,TRBV29-1,TRBJ2-3,.,SVLRGSGGADTQY
9,TRBV6-2/TRBV6-3,TRBJ2-1,.,ASSQGQKQF
14,TRBV18,TRBJ1-1,.,ASSPLLGTPNTEAF
12,TRBV20-1,TRBJ2-1,few,SAPGTGGYNEQF
11,TRBV7-6,TRBJ2-5,few,ASLAFESVAQY
12,TRBV6-5,TRBJ1-6,.,ASSYGQGGSPLH
11,TRBV6-5,TRBJ2-1,.,ASSYGGLNEQF
16,TRBV4-2,TRBJ2-1,.,ASSRELAGGGSYNEQF
15,TRBV4-1,TRBJ2-3,.,ASSQDETVLLADTQY
16,TRBV20-1,TRBJ2-4,.,SARDRGEVSLAKNIQY
15,TRBV6-2/TRBV6-3,TRBJ2-3,few,ASSSRGTGSLVDTQY
13,TRBV5-6,TRBJ2-5,few,ASSSLAGGRKTQY
13,TRBV4-3,TRBJ2-7,.,ASSQDGGAPYEQY
15,TRBV20-1,TRBJ1-4,many,SARDRQGGGYTEKLF